Here is one TCR beta chain with its context. The table lists this clonotype with many counts. The antigen it binds to is not known. Within one base of it there is no much larger clone, and no base qualities were kept. This entry belongs to a study of Graves' ophthalmopathy and Graves' hyperthyroidism (dated by TCRdb to the late 2010s). The study in broad terms: Peripheral blood was collected before any treatment was given, at the time of initial diagnosis. TCR beta repertoire signatures were used to distinguish Graves' ophthalmopathy from Graves' hyperthyroidism and to predict progression to ophthalmopathy. In total, around 130 blood samples were TCR-sequenced: fewer than 50 ophthalmopathy, some 80 hyperthyroidism and about 17 hyperthyroidism-to-ophthalmopathy patients. To explore V-J signatures that distinguish ophthalmopathy from hyperthyroidism, a discovery set of about a hundred patients was enrolled, made up of under 50 with ophthalmopathy and roughly 57 with stable hyperthyroidism. For independent validation, a separate cohort was made up of fewer than 20 hyperthyroidism patients plus 17 patients who later progressed from hyperthyroidism to ophthalmopathy. In more than five hyperthyroidism patients, the T-cell repertoires found in thyroid tissue were compared with those found in blood. Following sample collection, hyperthyroidism patients were given methimazole at a starting dose of 30 mg daily, and ophthalmopathy patients were given high-dose intravenous methylprednisolone. For training and testing, the 100 patients in the discovery cohort were randomly divided in a 7:3 ratio.

Between the V and J ends, shortened by 8 bases and 6 bases respectively, the junction contains 14 bases. CDR3 length: 12 amino acids, cysteine to phenylalanine. Only the CDR3 DNA is retained, 36 bases long and in frame from the first base. Results and caveats for the whole study, not just this receptor: In validation, the model predicted ophthalmopathy progression with more than 70% sensitivity and about 77% specificity; more than ten predicted patients were CT-confirmed with GO in a median of 6.5 months. Among expanded thyroid clonotypes with frequency above 0.001, most also showed up in blood, which suggests that blood repertoires may reflect the thyroid immune response. In cross-validation, the 13-signature model distinguished ophthalmopathy from stable hyperthyroidism with about 88% sensitivity and around 81% specificity, and in the test set the corresponding values were approximately 80% and 68%. Sample size was not statistically predetermined, and group allocation was not concealed from the investigators.

Stable hyperthyroidism was defined as no progression to ophthalmopathy within 18 months of follow-up. The hyperthyroidism patients were 18 to 65 years old and newly diagnosed, with a disease duration of less than 2 months. Patients were excluded if they had other autoimmune diseases, uncontrolled infections, pregnancy or lactation. Clinical symptoms, serum thyroxine, TRAb, thyroid ultrasound and orbital computed tomography were used for diagnosis. Using Ficoll-Paque density gradient centrifugation, PBMCs were isolated from about 9.4 ml of fresh peripheral blood. Total RNA was extracted using Trizol reagent, and RNA quality was checked on an Agilent 2100 Bioanalyzer. TCR beta CDR3 regions were amplified from RNA transcripts for repertoire sequencing. The first round was an RT-PCR using HTBI primers with the Qiagen OneStep RT-PCR kit, and this first round was followed by a second-round multiplex PCR, then size selection and purification. The libraries underwent paired-end sequencing with 100 bp reads on an Illumina HiSeq2000. The study's own analysis went as follows. SOAPnuke was used to process the reads, removing any read that contained adapters or uncalled bases, had a mean Phred below 15, or lacked an exact match to the constant primer or identifier. COPE v1.2.5 was used to merge the high-quality paired reads. Each unique nucleotide sequence was treated as a clonotype, and MiTCR v1.1 was used to align the clonotypes to the IMGT TRB V, D and J references. The analysis was limited to V-J combinations with a frequency above 0.0001, which together covered 99% to 99.2% of the repertoires. For each V-J combination, a TCR clonal expansion and chaos score was defined as the ratio of F50 clonal expansion to chaos observed in the TCRdist matrix. Welch's t-statistics and random forest were used to reduce features to about 14 V-J combinations, which were fed into a naive Bayes classifier. Thyroid-blood repertoire similarity was quantified with the Morisita-Horn index. The public reads were reanalyzed by TCRdb: fastp trimming at Q25, MiXCR alignment, in-frame beta chains only. Rows merge per CDR3 protein into single entries with the most common DNA and genes. The V and J calls come from TCRdb's annotation, not from the publication. The sample yields roughly 610,000 distinct CDR3 sequences; around a fifth were counted once. More than 5.5% of the sample lies in the top ten.

The specimen was peripheral blood. The sequence was collected from a woman aged 18-29 years with stable Graves' hyperthyroidism. Some clones in this sample may be carry-over from other donors' samples. Donor details come from another sample of the same person, matched by shared clones. The sequence is built from TRBV12-3 or TRBV12-4 and TRBJ2-7; the best D guess is TRBD1, with 6 bases matching. The CDR3 reads CASGGTGREQYF. The DNA reads as follows: TGTGCCAGCGGCGGAACAGGGCGCGAGCAGTACTTC.